Only one count was recorded for the clone carrying this T cell receptor beta chain. The authors' processing: For nucleated cells, counts were estimated from reference gene primer amplification. Sequencing used immunoSEQ multiplex PCR; TCRdb keeps in-frame clones, though not all of them. That table gives V, J and clone size, and the DNA gave D and trimming. The table includes about 180,000 clones, approximately 89% detected once. This CDR3 is 15 amino acids long. Trimming pared 4 bases from V and 4 bases from J, leaving 16 bases between. Germline CDR1 and CDR2: MNHEY and SVGEGT. This record comes from a study of blood T cell repertoires in COVID-19. In the study overall: COVID-19 samples collected from the United States, Italy and Spain covered acute and convalescent phases. In each case, the material was cDNA or gDNA derived from T cells, B-cell-depleted T cells, or PBMCs.

The source material was peripheral blood. The TCR sequence derives from a man aged 35 to 55 with active or convalescent COVID-19. The chain joins TRBV6-2 or TRBV6-3 to TRBJ1-2, with a weak D call TRBD1 (6 bases). CDR3 amino acids: CASSLFIQGAYGYTF. The CDR3 region has the DNA TGTGCCAGCAGTTTATTCATACAGGGCGCCTATGGCTACACCTTC.